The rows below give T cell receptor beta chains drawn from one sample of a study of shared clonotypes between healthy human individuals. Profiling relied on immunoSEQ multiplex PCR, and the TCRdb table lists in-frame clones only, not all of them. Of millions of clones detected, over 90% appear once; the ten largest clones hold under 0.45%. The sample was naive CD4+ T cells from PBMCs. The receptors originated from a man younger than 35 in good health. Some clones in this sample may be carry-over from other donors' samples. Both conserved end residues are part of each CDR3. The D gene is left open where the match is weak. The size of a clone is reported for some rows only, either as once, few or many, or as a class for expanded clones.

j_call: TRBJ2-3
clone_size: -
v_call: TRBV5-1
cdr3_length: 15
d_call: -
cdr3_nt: TGCGCCAGCAGCTTGGAGACTGGTCGCACAGATACGCAGTATTTT
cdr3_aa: CASSLETGRTDTQYF

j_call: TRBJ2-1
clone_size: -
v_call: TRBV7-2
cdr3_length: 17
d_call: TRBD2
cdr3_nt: TGTGCCAGCAGAAGGACGGGTAGGACTAGCGGGAGGTTTGAGCAGTTCTTC
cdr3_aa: CASRRTGRTSGRFEQFF

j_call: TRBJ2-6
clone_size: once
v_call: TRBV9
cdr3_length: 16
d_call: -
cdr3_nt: TGTGCCAGCAGCGGACCAGGGGTCTCTGGGGCCAACGTCCTGACTTTC
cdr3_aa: CASSGPGVSGANVLTF

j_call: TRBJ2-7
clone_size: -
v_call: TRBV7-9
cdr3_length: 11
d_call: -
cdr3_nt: TGTGCCAGCAGCCGGACGGCGGAGCAGTACTTC
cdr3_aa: CASSRTAEQYF

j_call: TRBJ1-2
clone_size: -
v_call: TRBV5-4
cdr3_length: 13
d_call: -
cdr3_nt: TGTGCCAGCAGCTGGGACGGAGACTATGGCTACACCTTC
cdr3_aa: CASSWDGDYGYTF

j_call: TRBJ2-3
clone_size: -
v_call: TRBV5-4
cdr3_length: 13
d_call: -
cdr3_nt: TGTGCCAGCAGCTTCGGAGGATCAGATACGCAGTATTTT
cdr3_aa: CASSFGGSDTQYF

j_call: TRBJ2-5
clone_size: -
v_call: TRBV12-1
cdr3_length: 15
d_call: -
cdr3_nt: TGTGCCAGCAGCTTTAGCGGGCGGTACCAAGAGACCCAGTACTTC
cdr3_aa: CASSFSGRYQETQYF

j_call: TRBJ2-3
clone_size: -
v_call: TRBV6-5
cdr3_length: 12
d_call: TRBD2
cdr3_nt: TGTGCCAGCACTAGCGGGAAGGATACGCAGTATTTT
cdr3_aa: CASTSGKDTQYF

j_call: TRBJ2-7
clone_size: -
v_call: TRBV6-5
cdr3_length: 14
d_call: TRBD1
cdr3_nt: TGTGCCAGCAGTCAGAGGACAGGGGGGGCGAAGCAGTACTTC
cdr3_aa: CASSQRTGGAKQYF

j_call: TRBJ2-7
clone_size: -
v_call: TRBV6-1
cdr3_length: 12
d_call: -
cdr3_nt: TGTGCCAGCAGTTGGGGGGAGAACAAGCAGTACTTC
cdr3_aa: CASSWGENKQYF

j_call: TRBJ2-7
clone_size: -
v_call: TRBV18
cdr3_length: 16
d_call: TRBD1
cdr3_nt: TGTGCCAGCTCACCACTCCGGGACAGGGGGACCTACGAGCAGTACTTC
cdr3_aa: CASSPLRDRGTYEQYF

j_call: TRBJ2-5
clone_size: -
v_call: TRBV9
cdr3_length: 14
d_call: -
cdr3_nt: TGTGCCAGCAGCGTTTTGAGTTCCCAAGAGACCCAGTACTTC
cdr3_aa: CASSVLSSQETQYF

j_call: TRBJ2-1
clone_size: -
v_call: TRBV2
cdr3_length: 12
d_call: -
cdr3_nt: TGTGCCAGCAGTGCCGACTACAATGAGCAGTTCTTC
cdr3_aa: CASSADYNEQFF

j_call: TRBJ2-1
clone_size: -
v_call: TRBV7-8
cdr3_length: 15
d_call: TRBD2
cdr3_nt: TGTGCCAGCAGCTCTGAGCGGGGGGTGTACAATGAGCAGTTCTTC
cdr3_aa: CASSSERGVYNEQFF

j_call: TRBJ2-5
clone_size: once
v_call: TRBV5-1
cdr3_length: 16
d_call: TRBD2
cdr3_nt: TGCGCCAGCAGCTTGGTAGGGCGGGAGGCGCGGGAGACCCAGTACTTC
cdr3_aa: CASSLVGREARETQYF

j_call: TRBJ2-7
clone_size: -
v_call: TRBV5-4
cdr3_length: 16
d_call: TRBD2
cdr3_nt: TGTGCCAGCACCCTAGGCGGAGCGGGATCACCCTACGAGCAGTACTTC
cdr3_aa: CASTLGGAGSPYEQYF

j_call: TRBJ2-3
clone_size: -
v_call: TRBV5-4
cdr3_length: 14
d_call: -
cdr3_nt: TGTGCCAGCAGCTTGGCCCGTTACACAGATACGCAGTATTTT
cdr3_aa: CASSLARYTDTQYF

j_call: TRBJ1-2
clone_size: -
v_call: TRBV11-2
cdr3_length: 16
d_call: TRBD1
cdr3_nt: TGTGCCAGCAGCTTAATATCTGGGACAGCAATCTATGGCTACACCTTC
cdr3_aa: CASSLISGTAIYGYTF

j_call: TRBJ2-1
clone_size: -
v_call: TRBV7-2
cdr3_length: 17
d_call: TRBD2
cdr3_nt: TGTGCCAGCAGCTTAGCGCCTAGCGGGAGTTATTACAATGAGCAGTTCTTC
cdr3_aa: CASSLAPSGSYYNEQFF

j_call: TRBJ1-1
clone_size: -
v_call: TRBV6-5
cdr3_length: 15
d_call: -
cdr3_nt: TGTGCCAGCAGTTACGGCTTCCGCGCCGGGACTGAAGCTTTCTTT
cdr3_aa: CASSYGFRAGTEAFF

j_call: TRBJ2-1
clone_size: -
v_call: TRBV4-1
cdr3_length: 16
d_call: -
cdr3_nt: TGCGCCAGCAGCCTACTCCTTGCTAGCAGTTACAATGAGCAGTTCTTC
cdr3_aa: CASSLLLASSYNEQFF

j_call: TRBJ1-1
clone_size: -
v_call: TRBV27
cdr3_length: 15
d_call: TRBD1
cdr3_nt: TGTGCCAGCAGTTCACAGGGGGCTTTGTACACTGAAGCTTTCTTT
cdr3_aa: CASSSQGALYTEAFF

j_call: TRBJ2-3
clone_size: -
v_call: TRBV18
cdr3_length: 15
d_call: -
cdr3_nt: TGTGCCAGCTCACTATTTTTGGAGGGCGCAGATACGCAGTATTTT
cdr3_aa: CASSLFLEGADTQYF

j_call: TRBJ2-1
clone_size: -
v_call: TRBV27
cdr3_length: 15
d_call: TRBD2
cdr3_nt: TGTGCCAGCAGTTCCTTAGCGGGGACTCGAAATGAGCAGTTCTTC
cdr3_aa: CASSSLAGTRNEQFF

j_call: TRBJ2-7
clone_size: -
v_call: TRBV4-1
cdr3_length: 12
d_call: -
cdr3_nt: TGCGCCAGCAGCCAAGATGGTTACGAGCAGTACTTC
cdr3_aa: CASSQDGYEQYF

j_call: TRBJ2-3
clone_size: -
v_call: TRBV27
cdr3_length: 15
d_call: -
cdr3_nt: TGTGCCAGCAGTTTTGCCCGAGAAAGCACAGATACGCAGTATTTT
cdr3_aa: CASSFARESTDTQYF

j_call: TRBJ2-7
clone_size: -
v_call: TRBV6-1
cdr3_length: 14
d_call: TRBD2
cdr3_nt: TGTGCCAGCAGAACTAGCGGAGTCGACTACGAGCAGTACTTC
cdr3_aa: CASRTSGVDYEQYF

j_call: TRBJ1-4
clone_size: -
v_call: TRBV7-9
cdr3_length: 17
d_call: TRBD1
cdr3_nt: TGTGCCAGCAGCCCCGGACAGGGCAGATGGACTAATGAAAAACTGTTTTTT
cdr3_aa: CASSPGQGRWTNEKLFF

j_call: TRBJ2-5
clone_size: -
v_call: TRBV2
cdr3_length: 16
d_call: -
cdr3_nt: TGTGCCAGCAACACCGAACCGGGACGGGCGCAAGAGACCCAGTACTTC
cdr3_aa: CASNTEPGRAQETQYF

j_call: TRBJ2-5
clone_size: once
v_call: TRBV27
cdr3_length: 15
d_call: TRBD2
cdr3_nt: TGTGCCAGCAGTCAAATACCTTTGGGGGAGGGGACCCAGTACTTC
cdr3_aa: CASSQIPLGEGTQYF

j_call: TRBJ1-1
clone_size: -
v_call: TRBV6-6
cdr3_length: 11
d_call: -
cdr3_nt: TGTGCCATCCACCGGGGGACTGAAGCTTTCTTT
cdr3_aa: CAIHRGTEAFF